This TCR beta chain was retrieved from a study of blood T cell repertoires in COVID-19. Study as a whole: From the United States, Italy and Spain came samples of acute and convalescent COVID-19. T cells, B-cell-depleted T cells, or PBMCs supplied cDNA or gDNA.

Trimming shortened V by 1 base and J by 1 base, and 10 bases separated the two germline ends. The CDR3 has 15 amino acids. Germline lookup yields CDR1 SGHRS and CDR2 YFSETQ. As handled by the study authors: Estimated nucleated cell counts came from reference gene primer amplification. Only in-frame clones appear in the TCRdb table, and some are missing; sequencing was by immunoSEQ multiplex PCR. V, J and clone size were drawn from that table, and D and trimming were deduced from the DNA. The sample lists some 66,000 clones; approximately 93% were seen once. This receptor was obtained from a man aged 65-85 years with active COVID-19. Sequenced material: peripheral blood. V usage is TRBV5-1 and J usage is TRBJ2-3; D possibly corresponds to TRBD1 (5 bases). The CDR3 reads CASSLSGARTDTQYF. CDR3 in DNA: TGCGCCAGCAGCTTGAGTGGGGCCCGCACAGATACGCAGTATTTT.